Presented here are 31 T cell receptor beta chains from one specimen sequenced in a study of radiotherapy plus CTLA-4 blockade in lung cancer. Profiled with immunoSEQ multiplex PCR; TCRdb holds only in-frame clones, not every one. The sample has 70,000 to 90,000 clones; more than 85% are singletons. This sample comprised peripheral blood, obtained from a patient treated with radiotherapy plus ipilimumab. These receptors originate from a human donor with non-small cell lung cancer who had stable disease on radiotherapy plus ipilimumab.

This chain connects TRBV7-3 to TRBJ2-2; D not certain. Trimming cost V 3 bases and J 8 bases, with 10 bases left between them. The CDR3 spans 13 residues. Germline lookup yields CDR1 SGHTA and CDR2 FQGTGA. The CDR3 spells CASSLTRLGELFF. CDR3 sequence (DNA): TGTGCCAGCAGCTTGACCCGTTTGGGGGAGCTGTTTTTT.

This sequence joins TRBV6-5 and TRBJ1-2; D is ambiguous. The CDR3 is 14 amino acids. Germline assignment: CDR1 MNHEY and CDR2 SVGAGI. Deletions cut 0 bases from V and 5 bases from J, with 10 bases between. CDR3 in amino acids: CASSYSVEEYGYTF. In DNA, the CDR3 is TGTGCCAGCAGTTACTCCGTCGAAGAGTATGGCTACACCTTC.

The J gene is TRBJ1-5, the V gene TRBV7-2; D not resolved. Per the germline V gene, CDR1 is SGHTA and CDR2 is FQGNSA. The CDR3 sequence is 15 residues long. V dropped 1 base and J dropped 1 base, with 8 bases sitting between them. The CDR3 region is CASSLVQRSNQPQHF. Here the CDR3 DNA reads TGTGCCAGCAGCTTAGTCCAGAGAAGCAATCAGCCCCAGCATTTT. Using reference TRBV7-2 and TRBJ1-5 for the parts outside the CDR3, the full variable domain is GAGVSQSPSNKVTEKGKDVELRCDPISGHTALYWYRQSLGQGLEFLIYFQGNSAPDKSGLPSDRFSAERTGGSVSTLTIQRTQQEDSAVYLCASSLVQRSNQPQHFGDGTRLSIL.

The J gene is TRBJ1-1, the V gene TRBV7-3; unclear D gene. The CDR3 covers 15 residues. Trimming cost V 2 bases and J 1 base, with 11 bases left between them. Germline loops: CDR1 SGHTA, CDR2 FQGTGA. The CDR3 spells CASSLFEGKNTEAFF. In DNA form, the CDR3 reads TGTGCCAGCAGCTTATTTGAGGGAAAGAACACTGAAGCTTTCTTT.

The J gene is TRBJ2-1, the V gene TRBV29-1; 7 nucleotides match TRBD1. With 4 bases clipped from V and 3 bases from J, the junction kept 9 bases outside the gene matches. Germline V gene data show CDR1 as SQVTM and CDR2 as ANQGSEA. CDR3 length: 15 amino acids. CDR3 DNA: TGCAGCGTTGGGCCGACCGGGACAGACTACAATGAGCAGTTCTTC. Protein sequence: CSVGPTGTDYNEQFF.

This clone is a singleton in its sample. The genes are TRBV28 and TRBJ1-2, with no clear D. This CDR3 is 14 amino acids long. Trimming pared 6 bases from V and 6 bases from J, leaving 17 bases between. Looked up from germline, CDR1 is MDHEN and CDR2 is SYDVKM. The CDR3 sequence is CASSLPWAADGYTF. For the CDR3, the DNA is TGTGCCAGCAGCCTACCCTGGGCGGCGGATGGCTACACCTTC.

This clone was observed a handful of times. The chain combines TRBV4-2 with TRBJ1-1, with D possibly TRBD1 on 6 matching bases. Germline loops: CDR1 LGHNA, CDR2 YNFKEQ. The CDR3 covers 17 residues. The V gene lost 1 base and the J gene lost 3 bases, with 18 bases spanning the gap. DNA of the CDR3: TGTGCCAGCAGCCAAGTCCAGGGGTTTGACAGTTACACTGAAGCTTTCTTT. It translates to CASSQVQGFDSYTEAFF.

The rearrangement uses TRBV6-1 and TRBJ1-2, with D unresolved. The ends were cut back, 6 bases at V and 2 bases at J, with 4 bases in the middle. The CDR3 consists of 11 residues. Germline V gene sequence: CDR1 MNHNS, CDR2 SASEGT. CDR3 DNA sequence: TGTGCCAGCAGGGGGAACTATGGCTACACCTTC. Translation: CASRGNYGYTF.

This rearrangement joins TRBV11-2 to TRBJ2-1; D might be TRBD1 (6 bases). The CDR3 sequence is 17 residues long. V was cut by 6 bases and J by 2 bases, with 20 bases left in between. Germline-derived CDR1 and CDR2 are SGHAT and FQNNGV. CDR3 nucleotides: TGTGCCAGCAGGTCGAGACTGGGGGCCACCGCCTACAATGAGCAGTTCTTC. Its translation is CASRSRLGATAYNEQFF.

The gene calls are TRBV29-1 and TRBJ2-7, with unresolved D. CDR3 length: 11 amino acids. V was trimmed by 4 bases and J by 4 bases, leaving 8 bases between them. The germline CDR1 and CDR2 sequences are SQVTM and ANQGSEA. The CDR3 DNA reads TGCAGCGTTGGCTCTTTTTACGAGCAGTACTTC. Translated, it gives CSVGSFYEQYF.

J is TRBJ2-7 and V is TRBV5-5; perhaps TRBD1 as D (6 bases). CDR1 and CDR2 from the germline V gene are SGHKS and YYEKEE (reference sequence). CDR3 length: 15 amino acids. V lost 0 bases, J lost 4 bases, and 14 bases lay in between. CDR3 DNA: TGTGCCAGCAGCTTGGAGGGGACATCAGCTTACGAGCAGTACTTC. Translated: CASSLEGTSAYEQYF.

CDR3 DNA sequence: TGTGCCAGCAGCTTTCGACAGGAAGCGAACTATGGCTACACCTTC. This codes for CASSFRQEANYGYTF. The chain has TRBV7-8 and TRBJ1-2, with a possible D match to TRBD1 (6 bases). This CDR3 contains 15 residues. Germline V gene data show CDR1 as SGHVS and CDR2 as FQNEAQ. The ends were cut back, 3 bases at V and 2 bases at J, with 13 bases in the middle.

The chain joins TRBV7-2 to TRBJ2-3, with 12 bases fitting TRBD1. The CDR3 spans 15 residues. CDR1 is SGHTA, CDR2 FQGNSA, per germline. J lost 4 bases, V lost 6 bases, and 5 bases had no gene match. This CDR3 reads CASRLWDRGPDTQYF. The CDR3 coding sequence is TGTGCCAGCAGACTCTGGGACAGGGGGCCAGATACGCAGTATTTT.

J is TRBJ2-1 and V is TRBV28; TRBD2 might be the D (6 bases). The CDR3 covers 16 residues. CDR1 and CDR2 from the germline V gene are MDHEN and SYDVKM. With 4 bases removed from V and 3 bases from J, the gap between germline ends came to 16 bases. CDR3: CASSSPARRGYNEQFF. DNA for the CDR3: TGTGCCAGCAGTTCCCCCGCGCGGAGGGGCTACAATGAGCAGTTCTTC.

This clone was picked up one time. V usage is TRBV2 and J usage is TRBJ1-6; D remains ambiguous. Per germline, CDR1 SNHLY and CDR2 FYNNEI. This CDR3 region has 14 residues. V was trimmed by 7 bases and J by 7 bases, leaving 14 bases between them. CDR3 amino acids: CASIWASPNSPLHF. The DNA for the CDR3 is TGTGCCAGCATCTGGGCTTCGCCGAATTCACCCCTCCACTTT.

The chain uses TRBV11-1 and TRBJ2-7; 8 nucleotides match TRBD1. CDR3 length equals 14 residues. V shed 6 bases, J shed 6 bases, and the junction held 10 bases outside the gene matches. Germline values: CDR1 SGHAT, CDR2 FQDESV (reference sequence). This CDR3 is CASSRDRTPPEQYF. CDR3 in DNA: TGTGCCAGCAGTCGGGACAGGACCCCTCCCGAGCAGTACTTC.

V is TRBV14 and J is TRBJ1-1; perhaps TRBD1 as D (6 bases). CDR3 length equals 14 residues. V dropped 4 bases and J dropped 5 bases, with 14 bases sitting between them. Germline V gene data show CDR1 as SGHDN and CDR2 as FVKESK. Here the CDR3 reads CASSRLQGGTEAFF. The CDR3 DNA sequence: TGTGCCAGCAGCCGCCTACAGGGAGGGACTGAAGCTTTCTTT.

The chain has TRBV30 and TRBJ2-3; possibly TRBD2 for D (6 bases). Per the germline V gene, CDR1 is GTSNPN and CDR2 is SVGIG (reference sequence). The length of the CDR3 is 13 residues. V was pared by 4 bases and J by 1 base, with 9 bases between. CDR3 DNA: TGTGCCTGGACGCGGAGGGGCACAGATACGCAGTATTTT. It is translated as CAWTRRGTDTQYF.

The rearrangement joins TRBV10-2 to TRBJ2-5; 9 positions match TRBD2. The J segment lost 4 bases and the V segment lost 6 bases, leaving 6 bases of the junction unmatched. The CDR3 contains 14 residues. The germline V gene encodes CDR1 WSHSY and CDR2 SAAADI. CDR3: CASSRGTSIETQYF. The DNA for the CDR3 is TGCGCCAGCAGCAGGGGGACTAGCATAGAGACCCAGTACTTC.

The gene calls are TRBV27 and TRBJ2-7, with a tentative D call TRBD2 (5 bases). The ends were cut back, 5 bases at V and 7 bases at J, with 15 bases in the middle. Germline CDR1 reads MNHEY; CDR2 reads SMNVEV (reference sequence). This CDR3 is built from 13 residues. Here the CDR3 DNA reads TGTGCCAGCAGTCTCGGGGTAGAGTCGGAGCAGTACTTC. Translating it yields CASSLGVESEQYF.

The chain employs TRBV2 and TRBJ1-5, with D unresolved. The germline V gene encodes CDR1 SNHLY and CDR2 FYNNEI. The CDR3 length is 16 residues. V was trimmed by 1 base and J by 6 bases, leaving 16 bases between them. CDR3 residues: CASSEGGRRPRQPQHF. CDR3 in DNA: TGTGCCAGCAGTGAAGGGGGTCGTAGGCCTCGTCAGCCCCAGCATTTT.

This sequence joins TRBV25-1 and TRBJ2-7, with 8 bases that match TRBD1. J was trimmed by 6 bases and V by 1 base; bases with no gene match: 8. The CDR3 is 15 residues long. CDR1 is MGHDK and CDR2 is SYGVNS in the germline V gene. The CDR3 here is CASSEWTGKGVEQYF. CDR3 bases: TGTGCCAGCAGTGAATGGACAGGGAAGGGAGTCGAGCAGTACTTC.

The chain recombines TRBV7-8 with TRBJ2-7, with 7 bases fitting TRBD1. The CDR3 loop spans 14 amino acids. Germline V gives CDR1 SGHVS, CDR2 FQNEAQ. Trimming at V came to 5 bases and at J to 2 bases, leaving 6 bases not matched to a gene. CDR3 residues: CASSRGTVTYEQYF. The DNA for the CDR3 is TGTGCCAGCAGCCGAGGGACAGTTACCTACGAGCAGTACTTC.

V gene TRBV6-1 combines with J gene TRBJ2-3; D uncertain. Germline values: CDR1 MNHNS, CDR2 SASEGT. Trimming removed 0 bases from V and 3 bases from J, with 10 bases in between. The CDR3 is made up of 15 amino acids. CDR3 sequence (DNA): TGTGCCAGCAGTGAAGCAGGGATTGTAACAGATACGCAGTATTTT. Amino acid sequence: CASSEAGIVTDTQYF.

The rearrangement joins TRBV5-1 to TRBJ1-6, with D possibly being TRBD1 (5 bases). The CDR3 extends over 15 amino acids. Germline V gene sequence: CDR1 SGHRS, CDR2 YFSETQ. V lost 0 bases and J lost 9, with 13 bases in between. As DNA, the CDR3 is TGCGCCAGCAGCTTGGAGGCAGGGCTTGGTTCACCCCTCCACTTT. Encoded protein: CASSLEAGLGSPLHF.

CDR3 DNA: TGTGCCAGCAGTGCACTAGCGGGAGGAGTGACAGATACGCAGTATTTT. Its translation is CASSALAGGVTDTQYF. The chain combines TRBV6-1 with TRBJ2-3; TRBD2 matches 12 bases. V was pared by 4 bases and J by 3 bases, with 5 bases of the junction left unmatched. CDR1 MNHNS and CDR2 SASEGT come from the germline V gene. CDR3 length equals 16 residues.

The J gene is TRBJ2-2, the V gene TRBV9; 8 positions match TRBD2. V lost 4 bases to trimming and J lost 7 bases; unmatched junction nucleotides: 6. In germline, CDR1 is SGDLS, CDR2 YYNGEE. This CDR3 is 14 amino acids long. The CDR3 sequence: CASSPREGNGELFF. Here the CDR3 DNA reads TGTGCCAGCAGCCCTCGGGAGGGGAACGGGGAGCTGTTTTTT.

V is TRBV7-2 and J is TRBJ2-1; D gene unclear. This CDR3 region has 15 residues. Germline V gene sequence: CDR1 SGHTA, CDR2 FQGNSA. Trimming removed 1 base from V and 2 bases from J, with 9 bases in between. The CDR3 sequence: CASSLEWSPYNEQFF. The CDR3 DNA reads TGTGCCAGCAGCTTAGAATGGTCGCCCTACAATGAGCAGTTCTTC.

V is TRBV16 and J is TRBJ2-7; tentative D call: TRBD2 (5 bases). Trimming pared 2 bases from V and 4 bases from J, leaving 15 bases between. The CDR3 covers 15 residues. Looked up from germline, CDR1 is KGHSY and CDR2 is FQNENV. In nucleotides, the CDR3 is TGTGCCAGCAGCCAAGTTGGGGAGATTTATTACGAGCAGTACTTC. It is translated as CASSQVGEIYYEQYF. Variable domain in full (rest from reference TRBV16 and TRBJ2-7): GEEVAQTPKHLVRGEGQKAKLYCAPIKGHSYVFWYQQVLKNEFKFLISFQNENVFDETGMPKERFSAKCLPNSPCSLEIQATKLEDSAVYFCASSQVGEIYYEQYFGPGTRLTVT.

This chain joins TRBV7-2 and TRBJ1-5; D remains ambiguous. Germline values: CDR1 SGHTA, CDR2 FQGNSA. With 5 bases removed from V and 6 bases from J, the gap between germline ends came to 8 bases. This CDR3 is 12 amino acids long. CDR3 DNA: TGTGCCAGCAGCCCGACTCTTCAGCCCCAGCATTTT. The encoded protein is CASSPTLQPQHF.

V gene TRBV19 combines with J gene TRBJ2-5; D gene uncertain. V lost 7 bases to trimming and J lost 2 bases, with 11 bases between them. CDR3 length equals 13 residues. Germline V lookup: CDR1 LNHDA, CDR2 SQIVND (reference sequence). This CDR3 is CASNTKSQETQYF. CDR3 sequence (DNA): TGTGCCAGTAATACAAAGTCTCAAGAGACCCAGTACTTC.